This T cell receptor (beta chain) was recovered during a study of shared T cell receptors in the human thymus (dated by TCRdb to about 2021). With regard to the full study: The study investigated the way shared, self-reactive T-cell receptor alpha chains are produced in the human thymus.

The protocol used for the library was the immunoSEQ multiplex PCR assay. Not all clones reach the TCRdb copy of this immuneACCESS table, which keeps in-frame sequences only. Checked studies attribute under half of the gap to unresolved V genes and leave the rest unexplained. The sample has hundreds of thousands of clones on record, 85% to 90% of them singletons. The biggest ten clones account for approximately 0.011% of the sample. Looking up the germline V gene yields CDR1 MNHEY and CDR2 SVGAGI. The CDR3, from cysteine to phenylalanine, totals 15 residues. The kept DNA is CDR3 alone, 45 bases in frame from the first base. V and J are truncated by 4 bases and 6 bases respectively, leaving an intervening sequence of 16 bases. This clone has more than one count but fewer than ten. There is no known antigen for this receptor. No base qualities exist here, and no much larger clone lies one base off it.

In addition, the sample was reused for a study of human thymus T cells. Per the second study: Immunologically healthy infants undergoing open corrective cardiac surgery for congenital heart defects in Finland were used as donors. Thymus tissue was obtained as surgical resects removed during corrective cardiac surgery. V and J gene segment usage appeared biased in both thymic and peripheral blood repertoires. According to the related research, thymic TCR repertoires were highly overlapping among unrelated individuals. The study used 7 to 9 infant thymus samples plus four related peripheral blood samples to characterize TCR alpha and beta repertoires. Donor ages ranged from about 7 to 244 days, and the cohort comprised about six male and a couple of female infants. Thymocytes were freed from the tissue by mechanical means and kept at -70 degrees C as pellets of roughly 9-30 million cells. A QIAsymphony instrument was used to extract genomic DNA from frozen cell pellets. The immunoSEQ multiplex PCR assay was used to amplify the TCRB and TCRAD loci from a standardized amount of quality-controlled genomic DNA. The amplicons spanned the V(D)J region and were long enough to cover the CDR3 and allow V and J genes to be identified. Amplicon sequencing was performed on an Illumina platform through the commercial immunoSEQ service. Primer bias and sequencing errors were corrected as previously described, and TCRAD and TCRB were defined on the basis of the IMGT database. The repertoires were analysed using immunoSEQ Analyzer 3.0 and VDJTools for basic statistics, V/J segment usage, diversity estimates, rarefaction and pairwise overlap. Chao1, ChaoE, Efron-Thisted, Shannon and inverse Simpson indices were used to estimate diversity, which was also estimated on datasets down-sampled to the smallest sample. Repertoire overlap was determined by strict matching of CDR3 nucleotide sequence, V gene and J gene, and Jaccard-based multidimensional scaling clustering was applied. On average, thymus samples yielded 800,000 or so unique TCRB clonotypes, whereas blood samples yielded 70,000 to 100,000.

The receptor chain draws on TRBV6-5 and TRBJ1-5; too little of a D gene remains to name it. This receptor was obtained from a boy younger than two with a congenital heart defect. Donor details come from another sample of the same person, matched by shared clones. The material sequenced was thymocytes. The sequence in DNA is TGTGCCAGCAGTTTGTTACCTCCGGGAGGTCAGCCCCAGCATTTT. This is translated as CASSLLPPGGQPQHF.